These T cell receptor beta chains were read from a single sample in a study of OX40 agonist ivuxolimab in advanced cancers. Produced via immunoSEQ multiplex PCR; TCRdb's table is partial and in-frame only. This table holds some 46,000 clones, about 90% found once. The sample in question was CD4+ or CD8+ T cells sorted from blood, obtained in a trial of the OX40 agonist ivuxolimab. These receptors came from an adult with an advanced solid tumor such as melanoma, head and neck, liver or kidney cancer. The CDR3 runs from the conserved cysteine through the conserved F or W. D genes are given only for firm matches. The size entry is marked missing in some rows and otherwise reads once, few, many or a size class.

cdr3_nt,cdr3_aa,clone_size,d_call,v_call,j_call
TGTGCCAGCAGCCAAAGACGGGCCAGGGAAGGGGATACGCAGTATTTT,CASSQRRAREGDTQYF,once,.,TRBV14,TRBJ2-3
TGTGCCAGCAGCCAATCTGGACAGGTCAATCAGCCCCAGCATTTT,CASSQSGQVNQPQHF,few,TRBD1,TRBV16,TRBJ1-5
TGTGCCAGCAGTCCCAACGGACAGGGAACCTACGAGCAGTACTTC,CASSPNGQGTYEQYF,once,TRBD1,TRBV28,TRBJ2-7
TGTGCCATCAGTGAGCCCCGGGACAGCATTTCGAACACTGAAGCTTTCTTT,CAISEPRDSISNTEAFF,.,TRBD1,TRBV10-3,TRBJ1-1
TGTGCCAGCAGTCCGATAGGAAGCGTCACTGAGACCCAGTACTTC,CASSPIGSVTETQYF,few,.,TRBV28,TRBJ2-5
TGTGCCAGCAGTGAAGCGGCAGGACAAAAAAACATTCAGTACTTC,CASSEAAGQKNIQYF,.,.,TRBV6-1,TRBJ2-4
TGTGCCAGTAATTCCCCGGGGAAGGATGCTGAGGCTTTCTTT,CASNSPGKDAEAFF,.,.,TRBV19,TRBJ1-1
TGCAGCGCCGAGGACGGAACGGCTGGAAACACCATATATTTT,CSAEDGTAGNTIYF,.,.,TRBV29-1,TRBJ1-3
TGTGCCAGTTTAGCGAGAACTAGCACAGATACGCAGTATTTT,CASLARTSTDTQYF,.,.,TRBV19,TRBJ2-3
TGTGCCAGCAGCTTGGAGCCTAGCATTATAGATGGGCAGTTCTTC,CASSLEPSIIDGQFF,.,.,TRBV5-4,TRBJ2-1
TGTGCCAGCAGCCCCTTCACAGATACGCAGTATTTT,CASSPFTDTQYF,.,.,TRBV7-2,TRBJ2-3
TGTGCCAGCATCGATGACAGGGCTGGAAACACCATATATTTT,CASIDDRAGNTIYF,.,TRBD1,TRBV6-4,TRBJ1-3
TGTGCCAGCAGCAATACCCTACCCCTCCACTTT,CASSNTLPLHF,few,.,TRBV7-9,TRBJ1-6
TGTGCCAGCAGCTCCCACCGAGGGGTAGATCAGCCCCAGCATTTT,CASSSHRGVDQPQHF,once,.,TRBV7-2,TRBJ1-5
TGTGCCAGCAGCAGGGACTATTCTCCCGAGCAGTACTTC,CASSRDYSPEQYF,.,TRBD2,TRBV13,TRBJ2-7
TGTGCCAGCAGCCAAAAAAATGATCCGGGACAGACCTACGAGCAGTACTTC,CASSQKNDPGQTYEQYF,.,TRBD1,TRBV4-2,TRBJ2-7
TGTGCCAGCAGTTTATTTAGCCCCCCTGAGCAGTTCTTC,CASSLFSPPEQFF,.,.,TRBV28,TRBJ2-1
TGTGCCAGCAGCTTGGACGGGGTCGGAGGGAATGAAAAACTGTTTTTT,CASSLDGVGGNEKLFF,.,.,TRBV5-5,TRBJ1-4
TGTGCCAGCAGCTTCACTAGCGGGGGAGATACGCAGTATTTT,CASSFTSGGDTQYF,.,TRBD2,TRBV7-2,TRBJ2-3
TGCGCCAGCAGCTTGGCAGCGGGGTACTACGAGCAGTACTTC,CASSLAAGYYEQYF,.,TRBD2,TRBV5-1,TRBJ2-7
TGTGCCAGTAGTACCGGACAGGGGGGGGCTGAAGCTTTCTTT,CASSTGQGGAEAFF,.,TRBD1,TRBV19,TRBJ1-1
TGTGCCAGCAGCGTTAGCGGGACCTCCTACAATGAGCAGTTCTTC,CASSVSGTSYNEQFF,.,TRBD2,TRBV7-9,TRBJ2-1
TGTGCCAGTAGTATGCGACTAGCGGAGTTCGACTCCTACAATGAGCAGTTCTTC,CASSMRLAEFDSYNEQFF,once,TRBD2,TRBV19,TRBJ2-1
TGTGCCAGCAGCTTAGATTTAGTGCAGCCCCAGCATTTT,CASSLDLVQPQHF,.,.,TRBV7-9,TRBJ1-5
TGTGCCAGCGGAAAAGAGACCCAGTACTTC,CASGKETQYF,.,.,TRBV14,TRBJ2-5
TGTGCCAGCAGTGACTCGACAGGGGGTCATCCGGGACTAGCGGGAACGCAGTATTTT,CASSDSTGGHPGLAGTQYF,once,TRBD2,TRBV6-4,TRBJ2-3
TGTGCCAGCAGTTTTGAGGGGATCTATGGCTACACCTTC,CASSFEGIYGYTF,once,.,TRBV6-6,TRBJ1-2
TGTGCCAGCAGTTCACCGGGACAGGAAAATGAGCAGTTCTTC,CASSSPGQENEQFF,.,TRBD1,TRBV28,TRBJ2-1
TGTGCCAGCAGCCGCCGGGACAGGGTCACTGAAGCTTTCTTT,CASSRRDRVTEAFF,few,TRBD1,TRBV7-9,TRBJ1-1
TGTGCCAGTAGTAGGACTAGCGAATACTACGAGCAGTACTTC,CASSRTSEYYEQYF,.,TRBD2,TRBV19,TRBJ2-7
TGTGCCAGCAGCAGGGCCCCGAATCAGCCCCAGCATTTT,CASSRAPNQPQHF,.,.,TRBV7-6,TRBJ1-5
TGTGCCAGCAGCTTCCAGGGGTTTGACAATGAGCAGTTCTTC,CASSFQGFDNEQFF,.,.,TRBV5-4,TRBJ2-1
TGTGCTAGCGCTCCCGGGACAGGGCATACCGGGGAGCTGTTTTTT,CASAPGTGHTGELFF,.,TRBD1,TRBV7-7,TRBJ2-2
TGCAGCGTCTCAGGGGTCCCTCTACAAGAGACCCAGTACTTC,CSVSGVPLQETQYF,.,.,TRBV29-1,TRBJ2-5
TGCGCCAGCAGCTTGACGGGGGGGCCCTACAATGAGCAGTTCTTC,CASSLTGGPYNEQFF,.,TRBD2,TRBV5-1,TRBJ2-1
TGTGCCAGCAGCTTAGAACTAGCGGGAGGGACCCGACAGCTGTTTTTT,CASSLELAGGTRQLFF,.,TRBD2,TRBV11-2,TRBJ2-2
TGTGCCTGGAGAAATCCCCCTAACTATGGCTACACCTTC,CAWRNPPNYGYTF,.,.,TRBV30,TRBJ1-2
TGTGCCAGCAGCTTGGACTCCACCTACGAGCAGTACTTC,CASSLDSTYEQYF,.,.,TRBV7-9,TRBJ2-7
TGCGCCAGCAGGGGGGGCGCAGACACCGGGGAGCTGTTTTTT,CASRGGADTGELFF,.,.,TRBV5-1,TRBJ2-2
TGTGCCAGCAGCCAAGCGGGACCCCAAGAGACCCAGTACTTC,CASSQAGPQETQYF,.,TRBD2,TRBV9,TRBJ2-5
TGTGCCTGGAGCAGGGGCCGCGAGCAGTACTTC,CAWSRGREQYF,.,.,TRBV30,TRBJ2-7
TGTGCCAGCAGCGGGTATGGCAGGGGGATCGGAAACACCATATATTTT,CASSGYGRGIGNTIYF,.,TRBD1,TRBV9,TRBJ1-3
TGTGCCATCAGTGGAAGCGGGAGCTCCTACGAGCAGTACTTC,CAISGSGSSYEQYF,.,TRBD2,TRBV10-3,TRBJ2-7
TGTGCCAGCAGTTACGACAGAGACTACGAGCAGTACTTC,CASSYDRDYEQYF,.,.,TRBV6-6,TRBJ2-7
TGCGCCAGCAGTGAGGAACCAGATACGCAGTATTTT,CASSEEPDTQYF,.,.,TRBV10-2,TRBJ2-3
TGTGCCAGCAGCCCTTACCGACAGGGGGTAGCCGGGGAGCTGTTTTTT,CASSPYRQGVAGELFF,.,TRBD1,TRBV7-3,TRBJ2-2
TGTGCCAGCAGCGCCCCCCCGACTAGCGGGTTCTACGAGCAGTACTTC,CASSAPPTSGFYEQYF,.,TRBD2,TRBV9,TRBJ2-7
TGTGCCAGTAGTATTACCCCCAGGTCACCCCTCCACTTT,CASSITPRSPLHF,few,.,TRBV19,TRBJ1-6
TGCGCCAGCAGCACCGGGACGATGTCGGATGAGCAGTTCTTC,CASSTGTMSDEQFF,.,.,TRBV4-1,TRBJ2-1
TGTGCCAGCAGTGAAGGGCAGATGACCAATGAGCAGTTCTTC,CASSEGQMTNEQFF,.,.,TRBV2,TRBJ2-1